Below, 21 T cell receptor beta chains from the same sample are listed, as sequenced in a study of T cells in Graves' hyperthyroidism and ophthalmopathy. Amplification yielded TCR beta CDR3 regions, with RNA transcripts as the source. An initial round of RT-PCR targeting the TCR CDR3 relied on the HTBI primer set. TCRdb reprocessed the multiplex PCR reads via MiXCR and lists one record per CDR3 protein. The sample consists of around 300,000 distinct CDR3 sequences, approximately 15% of them appearing once. Source material: blood. The receptors come from a woman between 25 and 40 years old with Graves' hyperthyroidism.

This clonotype appeared many times. The chain links TRBV2 to TRBJ2-1, with a possible D match to TRBD1 (5 bases). Germline V CDR1 and CDR2: SNHLY, FYNNEI. This CDR3 spans 15 amino acids. V lost 6 bases and J 0 bases, leaving 12 bases between the germline ends. Here the CDR3 reads CASSLDMSSYNEQFF. CDR3 nucleotides: TGTGCCAGCAGCTTGGACATGAGCTCCTACAATGAGCAGTTCTTC.

The sample holds many counts of this clonotype. The V and J genes are TRBV20-1 and TRBJ2-7; perhaps TRBD2 as D (6 bases). Trimming took off 3 bases at V and 0 bases at J, with 12 bases between the two ends. From germline, CDR1 is DFQATT and CDR2 SNEGSKA (reference sequence). This CDR3 region has 14 residues. The chain's CDR3 is CSASSRRDSYEQYF. In DNA, the CDR3 is TGCAGTGCTAGTTCGAGGCGGGACTCCTACGAGCAGTACTTC.

This clonotype showed up many times. This chain joins TRBV20-1 and TRBJ2-5; 7 nucleotides agree with TRBD1. The V and J ends lost 3 bases and 7 bases, in that order; junction bases with no gene match: 11. Per the germline V gene, CDR1 is DFQATT and CDR2 is SNEGSKA (reference sequence). This CDR3 spans 14 amino acids. CDR3 nucleotide sequence: TGCAGTGCTAGTGGGGGAACAGGGGCGAGGACCCAGTACTTC. Protein sequence: CSASGGTGARTQYF.

The rearrangement uses TRBV27 and TRBJ2-5; D remains unclear. The CDR3 is 14 residues long. Per the germline V gene, CDR1 is MNHEY and CDR2 is SMNVEV (reference sequence). Trimming took off 6 bases at V and 5 bases at J, with 16 bases between the two ends. The CDR3 sequence: CASSLVGNAETQYF. The CDR3 DNA follows: TGTGCCAGCAGCCTGGTCGGAAATGCGGAGACCCAGTACTTC.

In its sample, this clonotype was seen many times. The V call is TRBV6-1, the J call TRBJ1-1; 9 bases align to TRBD1. The trim removed 6 bases at V and 3 bases at J, leaving 2 bases unmatched. CDR1 and CDR2 (germline): MNHNS, SASEGT. CDR3 length: 13 amino acids. The CDR3 spells CASRRTGDTEAFF. In DNA, the CDR3 is TGTGCCAGCAGAAGGACAGGGGACACTGAAGCTTTCTTT.

V usage is TRBV20-1 and J usage is TRBJ1-3; 7 nucleotides match TRBD1. Per germline, CDR1 DFQATT and CDR2 SNEGSKA (reference sequence). V gave up 6 bases and J gave up 0 bases; unmatched junction bases: 11. The CDR3 extends over 16 amino acids. The DNA for the CDR3 is TGCAGTGCAAACTCTCCGGGACAGAGCTCTGGAAACACCATATATTTT. This sequence encodes CSANSPGQSSGNTIYF.

This clonotype showed up just a few times. The chain uses TRBV9 and TRBJ2-2, with D perhaps matching TRBD1 (6 bases). Germline assignment: CDR1 SGDLS and CDR2 YYNGEE. The CDR3 loop spans 16 amino acids. V was cut by 0 bases and J by 2 bases, with 11 bases left in between. The DNA of the CDR3 is TGTGCCAGCAGCGTAGACTGGGACATCAACACCGGGGAGCTGTTTTTT. Translation gives CASSVDWDINTGELFF.

This clonotype was observed a few times. The chain couples TRBV10-2 to TRBJ1-1; D possibly corresponds to TRBD1 (5 bases). This CDR3 spans 12 amino acids. Germline V gene sequence: CDR1 WSHSY, CDR2 SAAADI. V lost 5 bases, J lost 4 bases, and 8 bases lay in between. The CDR3 nucleotides read TGCGCCAGCAGTACCGGGGCCACTGAAGCTTTCTTT. Protein sequence: CASSTGATEAFF.

The J gene is TRBJ2-7, the V gene TRBV20-1; 11 bases map to TRBD2. The germline V gene encodes CDR1 DFQATT and CDR2 SNEGSKA (reference sequence). The CDR3 sequence is 13 residues long. The V gene end was trimmed by 6 bases and the J gene end by 6 bases; junction bases not matched to a gene: 7. CDR3 in DNA: TGCAGTGCGAAGACTAGCGGGATAGGCGAGCAGTACTTC. Translating gives CSAKTSGIGEQYF.

In this sample, this clonotype turned up many times. J is TRBJ2-3 and V is TRBV29-1; 9 positions match TRBD2. The CDR3 length is 15 residues. V shed 6 bases, J shed 2 bases, and the junction held 9 bases outside the gene matches. Per the germline V gene, CDR1 is SQVTM and CDR2 is ANQGSEA. The CDR3 DNA follows: TGCAGCGTGGGCTCCGGGACTAGCCTCACAGATACGCAGTATTTT. Its protein is CSVGSGTSLTDTQYF.

The genes are TRBV5-4 and TRBJ2-2; 8 bases match TRBD1. The CDR3 extends over 17 amino acids. The V and J ends lost 4 bases and 3 bases, in that order; junction bases with no gene match: 11. Per the germline V gene, CDR1 is SGHNT and CDR2 is YYREEE (reference sequence). The CDR3 nucleotides read TGTGCCAGCAGCGCTGGACAGGGAATTTTGGACACCGGGGAGCTGTTTTTT. The encoded protein is CASSAGQGILDTGELFF.

This clonotype was counted a few times. This chain connects TRBV7-2 to TRBJ1-2, with no clear D. CDR3 length equals 14 residues. The V gene lost 5 bases and the J gene lost 4 bases, with 14 bases spanning the gap. Looked up from germline, CDR1 is SGHTA and CDR2 is FQGNSA. The DNA for the CDR3 is TGTGCCAGCAGCCAGGCCCAACCCGGCTATGGCTACACCTTC. Translated, it gives CASSQAQPGYGYTF.

Ten or more counts support this clonotype. The rearrangement joins TRBV3-1 to TRBJ2-1; 8 positions match TRBD1. This CDR3 spans 14 amino acids. CDR1 is LGHDT and CDR2 is YNNKEL in the germline V gene (reference sequence). V trimming: 6 bases; J trimming: 7 bases; junction bases outside the gene matches: 8. CDR3 in DNA: TGTGCCAGCAGTCTCGGGACAGGTGGGAATGAGCAGTTCTTC. As protein: CASSLGTGGNEQFF.

This clonotype was detected many times. The V and J genes are TRBV11-1 and TRBJ2-2; 12 bases agree with TRBD2. The V and J ends lost 3 bases and 6 bases, in that order; junction bases with no gene match: 8. This CDR3 region has 17 residues. From germline, CDR1 is SGHAT and CDR2 FQDESV (reference sequence). CDR3 sequence reads: CASSFVFGTSGPGELFF. The DNA of the CDR3 is TGTGCCAGCAGCTTTGTGTTTGGGACTAGCGGGCCCGGGGAGCTGTTTTTT. Using reference TRBV11-1 and TRBJ2-2 for the parts outside the CDR3, the full variable domain is EAEVAQSPRYKITEKSQAVAFWCDPISGHATLYWYRQILGQGPELLVQFQDESVVDDSQLPKDRFSAERLKGVDSTLKIQPAELGDSAMYLCASSFVFGTSGPGELFFGEGSRLTVL.

This clonotype was seen a few times. The J gene is TRBJ2-2, the V gene TRBV9; 12 bases align to TRBD2. This CDR3 is built from 15 residues. Germline CDR1 is SGDLS and CDR2 is YYNGEE. After removal of 3 bases from V and 7 bases from J, the junction contained 4 bases not matched to a gene. CDR3: CASSAGTSGHGELFF. DNA of the CDR3: TGTGCCAGCAGCGCGGGGACTAGCGGGCACGGGGAGCTGTTTTTT.

This clonotype appeared many times. The V gene is TRBV12-3 or TRBV12-4, the J gene TRBJ2-2; perhaps TRBD1 as D (5 bases). This CDR3 has 13 residues. V was shortened by 7 bases and J by 6 bases, with 12 bases between the two germline ends. The CDR3 loop is CASTDRVPGELFF. The CDR3 bases are TGTGCCAGCACCGACAGAGTCCCCGGGGAGCTGTTTTTT.

The genes are TRBV27 and TRBJ2-3; 9 nucleotides align to TRBD1. The V and J ends lost 5 bases and 2 bases, in that order; junction bases with no gene match: 5. The CDR3 is made up of 15 amino acids. Looked up from germline, CDR1 is MNHEY and CDR2 is SMNVEV (reference sequence). Here the CDR3 reads CASSPRDRATDTQYF. CDR3 coding DNA: TGTGCCAGCAGTCCAAGGGACAGGGCCACAGATACGCAGTATTTT.

This sequence joins TRBV20-1 and TRBJ2-2; 11 nucleotides agree with TRBD2. The CDR3 contains 17 residues. V was clipped by 6 bases and J by 6 bases; unmatched bases: 15. CDR1 is DFQATT and CDR2 is SNEGSKA in the germline V gene (reference sequence). The CDR3 spells CSAQGGLADGRPGELFF. In DNA form, the CDR3 reads TGCAGTGCCCAAGGGGGACTAGCGGACGGGAGGCCCGGGGAGCTGTTTTTT.

In this sample, this clonotype turned up many times. This chain uses TRBV28 with TRBJ2-3, with 8 bases fitting TRBD1. Trimming at V came to 5 bases and at J to 1 base, leaving 2 bases not matched to a gene. The CDR3 covers 14 residues. Germline V gives CDR1 MDHEN, CDR2 SYDVKM. The CDR3 sequence: CASSRGQGTDTQYF. In nucleotides, the CDR3 is TGTGCCAGCAGTAGGGGACAGGGCACAGATACGCAGTATTTT. Looking up the rest from reference TRBV28 and TRBJ2-3 gives the full variable domain: DVKVTQSSRYLVKRTGEKVFLECVQDMDHENMFWYRQDPGLGLRLIYFSYDVKMKEKGDIPEGYSVSREKKERFSLILESASTNQTSMYLCASSRGQGTDTQYFGPGTRLTVL.

This clonotype was observed at least ten times. This chain links TRBV19 with TRBJ1-5; D is perhaps TRBD1 (6 bases). Germline CDR1 reads LNHDA; CDR2 reads SQIVND (reference sequence). The CDR3 spans 15 residues. CDR3 region: CASGADRGSNQPQHF. DNA for the CDR3: TGTGCTAGCGGGGCGGACAGAGGCAGCAATCAGCCCCAGCATTTT.

J is TRBJ2-6 and V is TRBV30; D is unclear. The CDR3 length is 12 residues. Looked up from germline, CDR1 is GTSNPN and CDR2 is SVGIG (reference sequence). Trimming cost V 8 bases and J 4 bases, with 9 bases left between them. The CDR3 DNA reads TGTGCCGGAACTGGGGGGGCCAACGTCCTGACTTTC. This gives the protein CAGTGGANVLTF. Filled out from reference TRBV30 and TRBJ2-6, the complete variable domain reads SQTIHQWPATLVQPVGSPLSLECTVEGTSNPNLYWYRQAAGRGLQLLFYSVGIGQISSEVPQNLSASRPQDRQFILSSKKLLLSDSGFYLCAGTGGANVLTFGAGSRLTVL.